These T cell receptor beta chains were read from a single sample in a study of regulatory T cells in long-lasting Graves disease. TCRdb used MiXCR to reprocess the multiplex PCR reads, holding one entry per CDR3 protein. The table shows 500,000 to 800,000 distinct CDR3 sequences, with around 30% occurring only once. Source: peripheral blood mononuclear cells (PBMCs), taken when the disease was refractory, from a patient treated with antithyroid drugs. The receptors were gathered from a female donor with Graves disease. CDR3s include the opening cysteine and the closing phenylalanine or tryptophan. Clone size, where shown, is once, few, many, or a class for clones that have expanded.

v_call clone_size cdr3_aa
TRBV10-3 NA CAIRYTYEQYF
TRBV4-2 NA CASSQEGPGNTGELFF
TRBV28 many CASSFRGFNTEAFF
TRBV20-1 many CSADRGSYGYTF
TRBV28 many CASSQSRGEQYF
TRBV6-1 NA CASRGSRDRYNEQFF
TRBV19 NA CASHDRDRGSGELFF
TRBV12-3/TRBV12-4 many CASSPQGENTEAFF
TRBV7-3 NA CASSSTVGTGGRVPGNTIYF
TRBV20-1 few CSAREGQAYGYTF
TRBV12-3/TRBV12-4 NA CASSLPGGLVSDEQYF
TRBV6-1 NA CASRSRSANEKLFF
TRBV7-9 NA CASSLGFSAIEAFF
TRBV6-5 NA CASSYPGGGGNYEQYF
TRBV7-9 NA CASSSGQAGGYTF
TRBV6-1 few CASRDDINQPQHF